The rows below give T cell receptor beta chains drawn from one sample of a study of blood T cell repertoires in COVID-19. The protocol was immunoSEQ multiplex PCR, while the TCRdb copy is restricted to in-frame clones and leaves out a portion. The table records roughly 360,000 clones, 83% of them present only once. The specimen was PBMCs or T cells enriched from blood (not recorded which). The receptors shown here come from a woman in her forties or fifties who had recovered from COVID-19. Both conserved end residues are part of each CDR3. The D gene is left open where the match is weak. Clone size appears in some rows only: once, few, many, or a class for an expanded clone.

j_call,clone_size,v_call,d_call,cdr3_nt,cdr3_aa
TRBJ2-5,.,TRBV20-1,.,TGCAGTGCTAGTGGCACTAAAGAGACCCAGTACTTC,CSASGTKETQYF
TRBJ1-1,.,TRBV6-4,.,TGTGCCAGCAGTGACTCAAGACAGGACACTGAAGCTTTCTTT,CASSDSRQDTEAFF
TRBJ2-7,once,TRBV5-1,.,TGCGCCAGCAGCTTGGCCCCAGGGCCCGAGCAGTACTTC,CASSLAPGPEQYF
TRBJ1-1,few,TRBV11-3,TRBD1,TGTGCCAGCAGCACGACAGGGGACCTGAACACTGAAGCTTTCTTT,CASSTTGDLNTEAFF
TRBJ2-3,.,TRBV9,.,TGTGCCAGCAGCGTGGGAGGGGGGCGCGTAGGCGCAGATACGCAGTATTTT,CASSVGGGRVGADTQYF
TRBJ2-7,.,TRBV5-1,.,TGCGCCAGCAGCTTGGCCAACGAGCAGTACTTC,CASSLANEQYF
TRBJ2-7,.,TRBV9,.,TGTGCCAGCAGCGCGACTGTAGGCGAGCAGTACTTC,CASSATVGEQYF
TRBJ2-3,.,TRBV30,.,TGTGCCTGGAGTGTCAGCGAGGTCACAGATACGCAGTATTTT,CAWSVSEVTDTQYF
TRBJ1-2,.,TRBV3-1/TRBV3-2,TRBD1,TGTGCCAGCAGCCCATACAGGGGCTACATTAGCTACACCTTC,CASSPYRGYISYTF
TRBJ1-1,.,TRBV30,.,TGTGCCTGCCAGGGCCGACGCGGCACTGAAGCTTTCTTT,CACQGRRGTEAFF
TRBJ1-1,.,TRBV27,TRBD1,TGTGCCAGCAGTCCCCGACAGGGGCTGAACACTGAAGCTTTCTTT,CASSPRQGLNTEAFF
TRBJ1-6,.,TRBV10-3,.,TGTGCCATCAGTGAATTGTCTTATAATTCACCCCTCCACTTT,CAISELSYNSPLHF
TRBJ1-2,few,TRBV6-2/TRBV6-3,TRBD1,TGTGCCAGCAGTGGACAGGGACTCGTTGGCTACACCTTC,CASSGQGLVGYTF
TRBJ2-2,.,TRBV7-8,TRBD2,TGTGCCAGCAAAGCGGGAGGGCCGAACACCGGGGAGCTGTTTTTT,CASKAGGPNTGELFF
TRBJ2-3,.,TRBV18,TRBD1,TGTGCCAGCTCACTGGAACAGGGGGCATCTGGCACAGATACGCAGTATTTT,CASSLEQGASGTDTQYF
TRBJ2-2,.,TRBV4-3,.,TGCGCCAGCAGCCAAGATCTTCGCGGGTCCGGGGAGCTGTTTTTT,CASSQDLRGSGELFF
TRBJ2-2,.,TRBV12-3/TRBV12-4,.,TGTGCCACAGGGGCGGGCACCGGGGAGCTGTTTTTT,CATGAGTGELFF
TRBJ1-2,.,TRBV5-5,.,TGTGCCAGCAGCTTTTTAGGGGAAAACTATGGCTACACCTTC,CASSFLGENYGYTF
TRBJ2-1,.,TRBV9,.,TGTGCCAGCAGCGTAGTCCCGGGACTCCTAAGTAGTGAGCAGTTCTTC,CASSVVPGLLSSEQFF
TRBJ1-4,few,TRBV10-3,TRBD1,TGTGCCATCAGCCCAGACAGGGGGCAACTGTTTTTT,CAISPDRGQLFF
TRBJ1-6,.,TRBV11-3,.,TGTGCCAGCAGCTTATTTCAGGGCCGGGATTCACCCCTCCACTTT,CASSLFQGRDSPLHF
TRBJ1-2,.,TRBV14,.,TGTGCCAGCAGCCCGGGACAAGGGCACGGCTACACCTTC,CASSPGQGHGYTF
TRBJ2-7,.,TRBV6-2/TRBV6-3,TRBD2,TGTGCCAGCAGCCTAGCGGGAGATTTTCGGTACTTC,CASSLAGDFRYF
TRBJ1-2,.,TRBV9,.,TGTGCCAGCAGCCCCACGACATTAGACTATGGCTACACCTTC,CASSPTTLDYGYTF
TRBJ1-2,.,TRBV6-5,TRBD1,TGTGCCAGCAGTTTGGGACAGGGAAACTATGGCTACACCTTC,CASSLGQGNYGYTF
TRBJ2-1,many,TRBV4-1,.,TGCGCCAGCAGTATCCGTGGACAGAACAATGAGCAGTTCTTC,CASSIRGQNNEQFF
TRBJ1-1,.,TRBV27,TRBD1,TGTGCCAGCAGTTTATCGAGGACAGGCAAAGAGGAGACTGAAGCTTTCTTT,CASSLSRTGKEETEAFF
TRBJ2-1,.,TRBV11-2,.,TGTGCCAGCAGCCCCGGGGTAACTTACAATGAGCAGTTCTTC,CASSPGVTYNEQFF
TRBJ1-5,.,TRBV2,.,TGTGCCAGCAGTGAACACGCGGTAACGTATAGCAATCAGCCCCAGCATTTT,CASSEHAVTYSNQPQHF
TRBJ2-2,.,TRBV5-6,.,TGTGCCAGCAGCTTGCACGGGGAGCTGTTTTTT,CASSLHGELFF
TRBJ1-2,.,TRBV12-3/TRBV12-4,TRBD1,TGTGCCAGCAGCCCGACAGGGGCCGGCTACACCTTC,CASSPTGAGYTF
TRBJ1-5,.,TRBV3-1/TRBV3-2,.,TGTGCCAGCAGCCCCTGGGGGAGGCAGCCCCAGCATTTT,CASSPWGRQPQHF
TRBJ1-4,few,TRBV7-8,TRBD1,TGTGCCAGCAGCTCCCCCAGCGGGACAGGGGTTTTGGGGGCAACTAATGAAAAACTGTTTTTT,CASSSPSGTGVLGATNEKLFF
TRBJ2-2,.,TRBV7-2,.,TGTGCCAGCAGCTTTTTAGCGGCGAACACCGGGGAGCTGTTTTTT,CASSFLAANTGELFF
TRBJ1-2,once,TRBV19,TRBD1,TGTGCCAGTAGCAAACCGGGACAGGCCCTGCTGAACTATGGCTACACCTTC,CASSKPGQALLNYGYTF
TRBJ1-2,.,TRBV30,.,TGTGCCTGGAGTGTGGTACGTCGACGGGACACCTTC,CAWSVVRRRDTF
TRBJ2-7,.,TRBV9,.,TGTGCCAGCAGCGTAGGCACTACCTCCGCCTACGAGCAGTACTTC,CASSVGTTSAYEQYF